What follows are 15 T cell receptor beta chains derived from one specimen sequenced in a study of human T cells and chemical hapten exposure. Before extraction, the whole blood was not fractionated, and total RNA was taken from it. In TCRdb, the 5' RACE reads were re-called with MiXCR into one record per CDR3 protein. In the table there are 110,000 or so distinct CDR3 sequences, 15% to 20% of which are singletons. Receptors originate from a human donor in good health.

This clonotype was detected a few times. The CDR3 region has the DNA TGTGCCAGCAGCCAAGATCTACGGACAGGAACAGATACGCAGTATTTT. Encoded protein: CASSQDLRTGTDTQYF. This sequence joins TRBV3-1 and TRBJ2-3; TRBD1 aligns across 7 bases. This CDR3 contains 16 residues. CDR1 and CDR2 (germline): LGHDT, YNNKEL (reference sequence). V shed 0 bases and J 3 bases; nucleotides not matched to a gene: 6.

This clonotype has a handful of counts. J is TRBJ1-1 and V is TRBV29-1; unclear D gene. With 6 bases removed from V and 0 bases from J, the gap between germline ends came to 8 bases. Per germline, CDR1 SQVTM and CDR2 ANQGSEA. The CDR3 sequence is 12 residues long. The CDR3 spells CSVWTVNTEAFF. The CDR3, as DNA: TGCAGCGTCTGGACGGTGAACACTGAAGCTTTCTTT.

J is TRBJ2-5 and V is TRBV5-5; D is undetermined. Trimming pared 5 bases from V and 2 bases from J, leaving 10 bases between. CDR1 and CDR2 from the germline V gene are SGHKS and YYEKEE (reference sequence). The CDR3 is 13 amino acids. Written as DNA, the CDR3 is TGTGCCAGCAGGTCTACGTCGCAAGAGACCCAGTACTTC. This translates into CASRSTSQETQYF.

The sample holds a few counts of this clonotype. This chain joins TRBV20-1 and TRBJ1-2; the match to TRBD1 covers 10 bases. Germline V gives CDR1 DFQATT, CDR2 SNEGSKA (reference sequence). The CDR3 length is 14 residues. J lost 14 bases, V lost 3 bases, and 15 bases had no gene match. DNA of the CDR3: TGCAGTGCTAGGACAGGGGGCGAGTCTCCATCATGTACCTTC. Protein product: CSARTGGESPSCTF.

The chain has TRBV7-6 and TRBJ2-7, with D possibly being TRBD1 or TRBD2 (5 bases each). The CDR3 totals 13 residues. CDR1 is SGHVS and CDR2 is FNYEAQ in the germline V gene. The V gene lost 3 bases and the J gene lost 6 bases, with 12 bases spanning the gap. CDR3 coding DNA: TGTGCCAGCAGCTTGGGGCTAGCATCCGAGCAGTACTTC. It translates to CASSLGLASEQYF.

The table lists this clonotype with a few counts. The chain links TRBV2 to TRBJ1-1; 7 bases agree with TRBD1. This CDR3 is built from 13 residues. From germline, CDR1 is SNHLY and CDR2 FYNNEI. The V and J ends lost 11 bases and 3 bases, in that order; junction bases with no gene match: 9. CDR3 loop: CASRRGRDTEAFF. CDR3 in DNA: TGTGCCTCGAGGAGGGGGCGCGACACTGAAGCTTTCTTT.

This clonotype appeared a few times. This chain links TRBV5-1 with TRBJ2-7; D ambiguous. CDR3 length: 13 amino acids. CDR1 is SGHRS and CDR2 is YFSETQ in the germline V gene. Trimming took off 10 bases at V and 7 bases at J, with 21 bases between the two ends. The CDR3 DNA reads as TGCGCCCTCCTGGGCGGTCAGGATGGGGAGCAGTACTTC. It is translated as CALLGGQDGEQYF.

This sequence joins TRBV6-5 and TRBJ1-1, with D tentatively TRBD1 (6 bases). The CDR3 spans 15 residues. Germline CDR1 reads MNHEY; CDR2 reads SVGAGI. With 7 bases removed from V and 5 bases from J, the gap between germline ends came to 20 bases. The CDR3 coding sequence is TGTGCCAGCAACCCCCCCTCAGGGGTCGGAACTGAAGCTTTCTTT. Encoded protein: CASNPPSGVGTEAFF.

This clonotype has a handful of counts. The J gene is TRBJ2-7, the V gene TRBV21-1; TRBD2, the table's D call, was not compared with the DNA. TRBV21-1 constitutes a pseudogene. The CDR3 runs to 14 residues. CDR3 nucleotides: TGTGCCAGCAGCTGGACTAGCGGGAAATACGAGCAGTACTTC. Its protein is CASSWTSGKYEQYF.

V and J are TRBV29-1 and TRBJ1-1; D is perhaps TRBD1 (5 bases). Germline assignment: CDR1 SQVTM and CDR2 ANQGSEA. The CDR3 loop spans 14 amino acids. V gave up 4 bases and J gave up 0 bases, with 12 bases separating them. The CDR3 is CSVGSPGVNTEAFF. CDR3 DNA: TGCAGCGTTGGCTCCCCGGGGGTGAACACTGAAGCTTTCTTT.

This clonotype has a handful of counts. The CDR3 here is CASSLEGGPTEAFF. The DNA for the CDR3 is TGCGCCAGCAGCTTGGAAGGGGGCCCCACTGAAGCTTTCTTT. This rearrangement joins TRBV5-1 to TRBJ1-1; 7 positions match TRBD1. Germline V gene data show CDR1 as SGHRS and CDR2 as YFSETQ. J was trimmed by 4 bases and V by 0 bases; bases with no gene match: 3. There are 14 residues in the CDR3.

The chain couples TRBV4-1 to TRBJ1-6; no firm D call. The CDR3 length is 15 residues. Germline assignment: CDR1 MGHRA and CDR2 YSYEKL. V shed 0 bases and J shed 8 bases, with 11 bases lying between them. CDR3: CASSQDREEDSPLHF. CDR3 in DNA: TGCGCCAGCAGCCAAGATAGGGAGGAGGATTCACCCCTCCACTTT.

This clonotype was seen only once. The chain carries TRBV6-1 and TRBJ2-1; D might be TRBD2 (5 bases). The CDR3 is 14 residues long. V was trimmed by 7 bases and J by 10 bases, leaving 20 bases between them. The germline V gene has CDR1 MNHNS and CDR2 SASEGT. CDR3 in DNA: TGTGCCAGCATCATGAGGACCCCCGGAGGAGAGCAGTTCTTC. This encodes CASIMRTPGGEQFF.

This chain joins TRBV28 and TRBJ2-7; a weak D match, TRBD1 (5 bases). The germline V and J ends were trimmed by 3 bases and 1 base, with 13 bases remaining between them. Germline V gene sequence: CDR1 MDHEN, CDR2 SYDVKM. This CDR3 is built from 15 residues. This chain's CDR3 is CASSFSLDSSYEQYF. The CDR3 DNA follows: TGTGCCAGCAGTTTTTCCCTCGACAGTTCCTACGAGCAGTACTTC.

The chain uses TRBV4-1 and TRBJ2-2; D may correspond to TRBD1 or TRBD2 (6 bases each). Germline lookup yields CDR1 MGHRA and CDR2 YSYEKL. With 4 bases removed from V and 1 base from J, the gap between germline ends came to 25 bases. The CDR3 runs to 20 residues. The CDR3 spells CASSPSQGGFVGGNTGELFF. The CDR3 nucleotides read TGCGCCAGCAGCCCCTCCCAAGGGGGGTTTGTTGGAGGGAACACCGGGGAGCTGTTTTTT.